The 23 T cell receptor beta chains given below trace back to one sample, sequenced in a study of CD8+ T cells in alopecia areata. Extraction and reverse transcription of RNA yielded cDNA as the sequencing template. Some clones are missing from TCRdb's copy, which holds only in-frame ones; the method was immunoSEQ multiplex PCR. The sample consists of around 190,000 clones, approximately 57% of them appearing once. The treatment is: oral pan-JAK inhibitor, 5-10 mg twice daily. This specimen consisted of CD4+ T cells sorted from blood, obtained at week 24, from a patient treated with tofacitinib. The receptors derive from a human donor with alopecia areata.

V usage is TRBV30 and J usage is TRBJ2-5; D gene uncertain. Per the germline V gene, CDR1 is GTSNPN and CDR2 is SVGIG (reference sequence). This CDR3 is 16 amino acids long. Trimming cost V 2 bases and J 0 bases, with 16 bases left between them. This chain's CDR3 is CAWSPRTERNQETQYF. CDR3 bases: TGTGCCTGGAGTCCCCGTACGGAGCGCAACCAAGAGACCCAGTACTTC.

This clone was recorded a few times. The rearrangement uses TRBV15 and TRBJ2-1; D is possibly TRBD1 or TRBD2 (5 bases each). Germline lookup yields CDR1 LNHNV and CDR2 YYDKDF (reference sequence). This CDR3 is built from 17 residues. V lost 4 bases and J lost 3, with 19 bases in between. This chain's CDR3 is CATSTPTGTRIYNEQFF. CDR3 DNA sequence: TGTGCCACCAGCACGCCGACCGGGACCCGGATCTACAATGAGCAGTTCTTC.

The J gene is TRBJ2-6, the V gene TRBV6-6; 8 bases match TRBD1. The CDR3 runs to 16 residues. The germline CDR1 and CDR2 sequences are MNHNY and SVGAGI (reference sequence). V was clipped by 5 bases and J by 0 bases; unmatched bases: 3. CDR3 sequence (DNA): TGTGCCAGCAGTCGGGACAGGAGCTCTGGGGCCAACGTCCTGACTTTC. It encodes CASSRDRSSGANVLTF.

V and J are TRBV7-8 and TRBJ2-4; tentative D call: TRBD2 (5 bases). Per germline, CDR1 SGHVS and CDR2 FQNEAQ. V gave up 1 base and J gave up 7 bases, with 20 bases separating them. This CDR3 region has 17 residues. The CDR3 sequence: CASSLESRRITGNIQYF. The CDR3 region has the DNA TGTGCCAGCAGCTTAGAAAGTAGGCGAATTACGGGGAACATTCAGTACTTC.

In its sample, this clone was seen once. The chain employs TRBV29-1 and TRBJ2-2; TRBD1 might be the D (6 bases). Deletions cut 5 bases from V and 4 bases from J, with 14 bases between. This CDR3 comprises 14 residues. Germline lookup yields CDR1 SQVTM and CDR2 ANQGSEA. The chain's CDR3 is CSVRNAGATGELFF. As DNA, the CDR3 is TGCAGCGTTCGAAACGCAGGGGCCACCGGGGAGCTGTTTTTT.

In the case of this clone: This sample includes further DNA sequences coding for the same CDR3. The V call is TRBV29-1, the J call TRBJ1-5; the D is unclear. Germline V gene data show CDR1 as SQVTM and CDR2 as ANQGSEA. V lost 5 bases, J lost 1 base, and 9 bases lay in between. This CDR3 has 13 residues. CDR3 loop: CSVTTGSNQPQHF. The CDR3 region has the DNA TGCAGCGTTACGACCGGGAGCAATCAGCCCCAGCATTTT.

CDR3 nucleotides: TGCGCCAGCAGCCATTCGGGTACAGGAGGGGCTGAAGCTTTCTTT. Translation gives CASSHSGTGGAEAFF. The V and J genes are TRBV4-3 and TRBJ1-1; a weak D match, TRBD1 (5 bases). V lost 3 bases to trimming and J lost 6 bases, with 17 bases between them. CDR1 and CDR2 from the germline V gene are LGHNA and YSLEER. The CDR3 runs to 15 residues.

The chain joins TRBV7-9 to TRBJ2-7, with 7 bases aligning to TRBD1. CDR3 length equals 13 residues. Unmatched junction bases numbered 6, after V lost 5 bases and J lost 5 bases. Germline V gene lookup returns CDR1 SEHNR and CDR2 FQNEAQ (reference sequence). This chain's CDR3 is CASSLRTGHEQYF. Written as DNA, the CDR3 is TGTGCCAGCAGCCTCAGGACAGGCCACGAGCAGTACTTC. The full variable domain, in which reference TRBV7-9 and TRBJ2-7 provide the parts outside the CDR3, is DTGVSQNPRHKITKRGQNVTFRCDPISEHNRLYWYRQTLGQGPEFLTYFQNEAQLEKSRLLSDRFSAERPKGSFSTLEIQRTEQGDSAMYLCASSLRTGHEQYFGPGTRLTVT.

This clone has more than one count but fewer than ten. The V gene is TRBV6-6, the J gene TRBJ2-1; unclear D gene. Germline V gives CDR1 MNHNY, CDR2 SVGAGI (reference sequence). The CDR3 runs to 13 residues. Trimming removed 1 base from V and 6 bases from J, with 7 bases in between. The CDR3 sequence is CASSYLSGNEQFF. In nucleotides, the CDR3 is TGTGCCAGCAGTTACTTGAGTGGCAATGAGCAGTTCTTC.

For this clone: One end of the junction does not line up with germline, which may come from a read error. V is TRBV29-1 and J is TRBJ2-3; no clear D gene. This CDR3 spans 11 amino acids. The germline V gene has CDR1 SQVTM and CDR2 ANQGSEA. CDR3 amino acids: CSGEETDTQYF. CDR3 nucleotide sequence: TGCAGCGGTGAAGAGACAGATACGCAGTATTTT.

The chain couples TRBV11-2 to TRBJ2-1, with 9 bases fitting TRBD2. Germline V lookup: CDR1 SGHAT, CDR2 FQNNGV. The CDR3 is 16 amino acids. With 5 bases clipped from V and 2 bases from J, the junction kept 7 bases outside the gene matches. For the CDR3, the DNA is TGTGCCAGCAGCCCCGCTGGCGGGGGGGCCTACAATGAGCAGTTCTTC. This encodes CASSPAGGGAYNEQFF.

Worth noting for this clone: The junction does not match germline at one end; this may be a read error. The J gene is TRBJ2-1, the V gene TRBV10-3; TRBD1 or TRBD2 may be the D gene (5 bases each). The CDR3 has 12 amino acids. Germline V lookup: CDR1 ENHRY, CDR2 SYGVKD. Here the CDR3 reads CAIREGLHEQFF. The CDR3 DNA reads as TGTGCCATCCGTGAGGGGCTGCATGAGCAGTTCTTC.

J is TRBJ1-4 and V is TRBV29-1; TRBD1 is a possible D gene (5 bases). This CDR3 comprises 18 residues. Germline V gene data show CDR1 as SQVTM and CDR2 as ANQGSEA. V was clipped by 3 bases and J by 6 bases, with 26 bases between them. The CDR3 reads CSVDPGEGRRFWDEKLFF. The CDR3 DNA reads TGCAGCGTTGATCCGGGTGAGGGACGACGGTTTTGGGATGAAAAACTGTTTTTT.

V usage is TRBV5-6 and J usage is TRBJ2-6; unclear D gene. Trimming cost V 4 bases and J 0 bases, with 8 bases left between them. The CDR3 runs to 15 residues. The germline V gene encodes CDR1 SGHDT and CDR2 YYEEEE. The CDR3 bases are TGTGCCAGCAGCGGCCAATCCTCTGGGGCCAACGTCCTGACTTTC. This codes for CASSGQSSGANVLTF.

The rearrangement joins TRBV29-1 to TRBJ1-4; TRBD1 matches 7 bases. J was trimmed by 7 bases and V by 3 bases; bases with no gene match: 5. The CDR3 has 13 amino acids. Germline V CDR1 and CDR2: SQVTM, ANQGSEA. As DNA, the CDR3 is TGCAGCGTTGAGCAGGGGGGGAGTGAAAAACTGTTTTTT. It translates to CSVEQGGSEKLFF.

The count of this clone is one. This chain connects TRBV27 to TRBJ2-6; D unresolved. The V end was cut by 3 bases, the J end by 1 base, with 4 bases between. The CDR3 is 14 residues long. CDR1 MNHEY and CDR2 SMNVEV come from the germline V gene (reference sequence). CDR3 sequence reads: CASSLRSGANVLTF. The CDR3 DNA is TGTGCCAGCAGTTTGAGATCTGGGGCCAACGTCCTGACTTTC.

This clone has just a few counts. The chain couples TRBV6-6 to TRBJ1-4, with D hard to call. The V end was cut by 6 bases, the J end by 0 bases, with 11 bases between. The length of the CDR3 is 15 residues. The germline V gene encodes CDR1 MNHNY and CDR2 SVGAGI (reference sequence). Here the CDR3 DNA reads TGTGCCAGCAGCAACGGAGGTGCAACTAATGAAAAACTGTTTTTT. Translated, it gives CASSNGGATNEKLFF.

In this sample, this clone turned up a few times. The chain recombines TRBV30 with TRBJ1-6, with TRBD1 identical over 7 bases. The V gene's germline CDR1 is GTSNPN and CDR2 SVGIG (reference sequence). This CDR3 spans 12 amino acids. The trim removed 5 bases at V and 7 bases at J, leaving 2 bases unmatched. CDR3 nucleotide sequence: TGTGCCTGGCGGGGACAGAATTCACCCCTCCACTTT. Translating gives CAWRGQNSPLHF.

V and J are TRBV19 and TRBJ2-7; D remains unclear. V shed 9 bases and J shed 3 bases, with 15 bases lying between them. CDR3 length equals 13 residues. Germline values: CDR1 LNHDA, CDR2 SQIVND (reference sequence). The CDR3, as DNA: TGTGCCAGCTCAATAGACTCTCTCTACGAGCAGTACTTC. Protein: CASSIDSLYEQYF.

The gene calls are TRBV30 and TRBJ1-1; D gene uncertain. The germline gives CDR1 GTSNPN, CDR2 SVGIG (reference sequence). The length of the CDR3 is 13 residues. V was cut by 2 bases and J by 1 base, with 8 bases left in between. The CDR3 loop reads CAWSLHRNTEAFF. In nucleotides, the CDR3 is TGTGCCTGGAGTTTGCATAGGAACACTGAAGCTTTCTTT. Filled out from reference TRBV30 and TRBJ1-1, the complete variable domain reads SQTIHQWPATLVQPVGSPLSLECTVEGTSNPNLYWYRQAAGRGLQLLFYSVGIGQISSEVPQNLSASRPQDRQFILSSKKLLLSDSGFYLCAWSLHRNTEAFFGQGTRLTVV.

The rearrangement uses TRBV6-6 and TRBJ1-2, with 8 bases matching TRBD1. Germline assignment: CDR1 MNHNY and CDR2 SVGAGI (reference sequence). J gave up 4 bases and V 6 bases, and 4 bases lay outside the gene matches. CDR3 length: 13 residues. The CDR3 nucleotides are TGTGCCAGCAGCCGCGACAGGGGCTATGGCTACACCTTC. It translates to CASSRDRGYGYTF.

This chain connects TRBV6-5 to TRBJ2-7; the D gene is possibly TRBD1 (6 bases). V was pared by 5 bases and J by 4 bases, with 15 bases between. Germline V gene lookup returns CDR1 MNHEY and CDR2 SVGAGI. The CDR3 spans 14 residues. The CDR3 DNA follows: TGTGCCAGCAGTACGCAGGGGACACAATACGAGCAGTACTTC. It yields the protein CASSTQGTQYEQYF.

Regarding this clone: The same CDR3 can be traced to other DNA sequences in this sample. This chain links TRBV5-1 with TRBJ2-7; TRBD1 might be the D (6 bases). CDR3 size: 12 residues. CDR1 is SGHRS and CDR2 is YFSETQ in the germline V gene. The V and J ends lost 3 bases and 4 bases respectively, with 8 bases between them. The CDR3 spells CASSSQGYEQYF. The CDR3 coding sequence is TGCGCCAGCAGCTCACAGGGTTACGAGCAGTACTTC.